Listed below are T cell receptor beta chains from one sample, sequenced in a study of blood T cell repertoires in COVID-19. Sequencing was performed with immunoSEQ multiplex PCR; in TCRdb, only in-frame clones are kept and a portion is missing. The sample carries over 45,000 clones, about nine tenths recorded once. What was sequenced was peripheral blood. The receptors shown here come from a man in his fifties or sixties with active COVID-19. Each CDR3 is given with its conserved first and last residue. Each record gives: D gene, J gene, clone size, V gene, CDR3 DNA, CDR3 protein. A D gene is named only where the DNA matches it firmly. Size values are once, few and many counts, or a class for expanded clones, and some rows have none.

TRBD1 | TRBJ1-5 | once | TRBV6-5 | TGTGCCAGCGCTGGGACAGGGGGCGACGGGCAGCCCCAGCATTTT | CASAGTGGDGQPQHF
- | TRBJ2-7 | - | TRBV15 | TGTGCCACCAGCAGAGATCAAACAGTAGGATCGAACGAGCAGTACTTC | CATSRDQTVGSNEQYF
TRBD2 | TRBJ2-6 | - | TRBV7-2 | TGTGCCAGCAGCAGTCCCGGGACTAGCGGGATTGGGGCCAACGTCCTGACTTTC | CASSSPGTSGIGANVLTF
- | TRBJ1-1 | - | TRBV7-2 | TGTGCCAGCAGCTCCGCTACACCCGGACTAGTCTTAGCTTTCTTT | CASSSATPGLVLAFF
TRBD1 | TRBJ1-4 | - | TRBV6-4 | TGTGCCAGCAGCCCCGGGACAGACACTGAAAAACTGTTTTTT | CASSPGTDTEKLFF
TRBD2 | TRBJ2-7 | - | TRBV18 | TGTGCCAGCTCACTTGGGACTAGTTTTTCCTACGAGCAGTACTTC | CASSLGTSFSYEQYF
- | TRBJ2-1 | - | TRBV20-1 | TGCAGTGCTAGTAGGAGGACCCCCTCCTACAATGAGCAGTTCTTC | CSASRRTPSYNEQFF
- | TRBJ2-2 | - | TRBV29-1 | TGCAGCGTTGCGCGGGACACCGGGGAGCTGTTTTTT | CSVARDTGELFF
- | TRBJ1-1 | once | TRBV12-3/TRBV12-4 | TGTGCCAGCGATCCGGGAGGGGGCACTGAAGCTTTCTTT | CASDPGGGTEAFF
TRBD2 | TRBJ2-7 | - | TRBV18 | TGTGCCAGCTCACCTTTAGCGGGGCCGAGCTCCTACGAGCAGTACTTC | CASSPLAGPSSYEQYF
TRBD1 | TRBJ1-4 | few | TRBV9 | TGTGCCAGCAGCGAGGGACAGCCTAATGAAAAACTGTTTTTT | CASSEGQPNEKLFF
- | TRBJ1-5 | - | TRBV7-2 | TGTGCCAGCAGCCTTGACAGGAGAAATCAGCCCCAGCATTTT | CASSLDRRNQPQHF
TRBD2 | TRBJ2-6 | - | TRBV30 | TGTGCCTGGAGTCGGGGGGGCGGTACTTGGGCCAACGTCCTGACTTTC | CAWSRGGGTWANVLTF
- | TRBJ1-1 | - | TRBV29-1 | TGCAGCGTTGAAGAATGGAAGCAGGGGAACACTGAAGCTTTCTTT | CSVEEWKQGNTEAFF
- | TRBJ2-3 | - | TRBV27 | TGTGCCACCAAGAGGGGGGGCTGGGAGGATACGCAGTATTTT | CATKRGGWEDTQYF
TRBD1 | TRBJ1-2 | - | TRBV7-8 | TGTGCCAGCAGCAAAGAGGGGACAGGGGGCAGCTATGGCTACACCTTC | CASSKEGTGGSYGYTF
- | TRBJ1-3 | - | TRBV5-5 | TGTGCCAGCAGCTTGGCCGGTGCCAACGTGGACACCATATATTTT | CASSLAGANVDTIYF